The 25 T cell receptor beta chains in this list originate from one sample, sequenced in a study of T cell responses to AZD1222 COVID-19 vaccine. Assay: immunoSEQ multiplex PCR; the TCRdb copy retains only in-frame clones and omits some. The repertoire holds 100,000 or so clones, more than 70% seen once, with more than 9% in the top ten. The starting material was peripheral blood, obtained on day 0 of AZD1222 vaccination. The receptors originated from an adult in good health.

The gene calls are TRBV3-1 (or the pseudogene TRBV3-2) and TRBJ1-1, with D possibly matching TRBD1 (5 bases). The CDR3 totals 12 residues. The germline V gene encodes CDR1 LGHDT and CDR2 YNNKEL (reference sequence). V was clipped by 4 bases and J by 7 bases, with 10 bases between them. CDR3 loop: CASSPWGLEAFF. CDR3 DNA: TGTGCCAGCAGCCCCTGGGGCCTTGAAGCTTTCTTT.

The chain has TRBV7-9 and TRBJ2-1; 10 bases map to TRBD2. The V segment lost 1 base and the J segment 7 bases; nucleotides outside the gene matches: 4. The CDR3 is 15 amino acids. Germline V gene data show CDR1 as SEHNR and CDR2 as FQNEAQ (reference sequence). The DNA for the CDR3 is TGTGCCAGCAGCTTAGGGAATAGCGGGAGGAATGAGCAGTTCTTC. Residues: CASSLGNSGRNEQFF.

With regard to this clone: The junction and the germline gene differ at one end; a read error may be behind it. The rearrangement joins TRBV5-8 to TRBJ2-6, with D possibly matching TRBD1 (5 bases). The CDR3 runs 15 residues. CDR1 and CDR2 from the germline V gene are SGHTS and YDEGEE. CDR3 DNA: TGTGCCAGCAGATTGGCAGGGTCTGGGGCCAACGTCCTGACTTTC. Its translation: CASRLAGSGANVLTF.

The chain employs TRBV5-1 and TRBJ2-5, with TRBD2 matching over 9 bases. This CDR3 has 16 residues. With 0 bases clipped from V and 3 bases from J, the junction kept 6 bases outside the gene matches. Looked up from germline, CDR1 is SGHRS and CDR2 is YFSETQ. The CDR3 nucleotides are TGCGCCAGCAGCTTGGATGGGCGGGAGGGCGAAGAGACCCAGTACTTC. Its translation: CASSLDGREGEETQYF.

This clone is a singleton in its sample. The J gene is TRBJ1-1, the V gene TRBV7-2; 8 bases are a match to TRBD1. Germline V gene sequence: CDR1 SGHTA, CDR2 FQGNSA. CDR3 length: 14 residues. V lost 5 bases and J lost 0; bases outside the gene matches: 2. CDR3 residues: CASSGQGLNTEAFF. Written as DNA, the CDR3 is TGTGCCAGCAGCGGACAGGGCCTGAACACTGAAGCTTTCTTT.

CDR3 DNA sequence: TGTGCCAGCAAGACAGGGGGTTTCGAAAAACTGTTTTTT. Residues: CASKTGGFEKLFF. The chain couples TRBV27 to TRBJ1-4; 9 positions agree with TRBD1. The CDR3 totals 13 residues. CDR1 and CDR2 (germline): MNHEY, SMNVEV (reference sequence). Germline trimming cut 7 bases from V and 8 bases from J; bases unmatched to any gene: 5.

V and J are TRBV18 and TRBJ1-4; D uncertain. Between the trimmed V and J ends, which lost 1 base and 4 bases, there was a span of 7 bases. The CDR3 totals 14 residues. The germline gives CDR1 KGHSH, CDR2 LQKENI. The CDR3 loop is CASSPRGNNEKLFF. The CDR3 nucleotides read TGTGCCAGCTCACCACGGGGAAATAATGAAAAACTGTTTTTT.

The DNA of the CDR3 is TGTGCCAGCAGTGAAGCGGTTAGGTTTCCCACCGGGGAGCTGTTTTTT. Its translation: CASSEAVRFPTGELFF. The chain is built from TRBV6-1 and TRBJ2-2; D unclear. The CDR3 spans 16 residues. CDR1 is MNHNS, CDR2 SASEGT, per germline. V dropped 0 bases and J dropped 4 bases, with 12 bases sitting between them.

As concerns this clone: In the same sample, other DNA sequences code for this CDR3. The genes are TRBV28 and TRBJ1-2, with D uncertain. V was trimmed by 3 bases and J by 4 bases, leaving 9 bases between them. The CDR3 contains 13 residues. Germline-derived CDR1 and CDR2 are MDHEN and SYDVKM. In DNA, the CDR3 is TGTGCCAGCAGTTTGGTAGGAGGCTATGGCTACACCTTC. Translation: CASSLVGGYGYTF.

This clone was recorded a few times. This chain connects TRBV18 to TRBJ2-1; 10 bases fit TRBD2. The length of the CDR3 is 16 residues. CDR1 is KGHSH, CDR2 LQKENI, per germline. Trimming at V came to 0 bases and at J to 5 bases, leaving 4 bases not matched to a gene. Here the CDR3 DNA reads TGTGCCAGCTCACCACCCCAACTAGCGGGAAACAATGAGCAGTTCTTC. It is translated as CASSPPQLAGNNEQFF.

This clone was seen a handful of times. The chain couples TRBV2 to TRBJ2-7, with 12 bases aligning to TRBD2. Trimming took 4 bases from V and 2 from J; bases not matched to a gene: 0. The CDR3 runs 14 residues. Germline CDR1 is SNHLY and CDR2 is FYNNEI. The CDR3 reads CASSGLAGAYEQYF. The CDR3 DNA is TGTGCCAGCAGTGGACTAGCGGGAGCCTACGAGCAGTACTTC.

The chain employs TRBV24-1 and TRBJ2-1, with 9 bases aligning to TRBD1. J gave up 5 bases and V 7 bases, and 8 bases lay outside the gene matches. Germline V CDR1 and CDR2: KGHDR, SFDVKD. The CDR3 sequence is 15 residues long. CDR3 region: CATSPGQGVNNEQFF. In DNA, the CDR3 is TGTGCCACCAGCCCGGGACAGGGTGTCAACAATGAGCAGTTCTTC.

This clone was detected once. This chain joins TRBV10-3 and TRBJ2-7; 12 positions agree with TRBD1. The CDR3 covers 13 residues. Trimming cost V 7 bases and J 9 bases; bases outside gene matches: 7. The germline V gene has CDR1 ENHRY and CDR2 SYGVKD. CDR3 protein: CAINPGQGASQYF. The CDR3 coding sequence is TGTGCCATCAATCCGGGACAGGGGGCCTCGCAGTACTTC.

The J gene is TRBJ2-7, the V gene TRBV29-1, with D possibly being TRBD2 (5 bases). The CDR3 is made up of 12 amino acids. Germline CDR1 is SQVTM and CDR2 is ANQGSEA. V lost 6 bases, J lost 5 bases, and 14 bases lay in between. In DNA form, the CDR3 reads TGCAGCGTGGGAGTATCTATCCACGAGCAGTACTTC. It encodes CSVGVSIHEQYF.

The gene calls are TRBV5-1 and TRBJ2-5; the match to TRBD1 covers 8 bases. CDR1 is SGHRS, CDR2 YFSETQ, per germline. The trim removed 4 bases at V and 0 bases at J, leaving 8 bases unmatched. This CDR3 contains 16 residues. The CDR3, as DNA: TGCGCCAGCAGCGCCGGGACAGGCGGGTACCAAGAGACCCAGTACTTC. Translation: CASSAGTGGYQETQYF. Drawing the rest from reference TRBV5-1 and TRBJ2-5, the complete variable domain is KAGVTQTPRYLIKTRGQQVTLSCSPISGHRSVSWYQQTPGQGLQFLFEYFSETQRNKGNFPGRFSGRQFSNSRSEMNVSTLELGDSALYLCASSAGTGGYQETQYFGPGTRLLVL.

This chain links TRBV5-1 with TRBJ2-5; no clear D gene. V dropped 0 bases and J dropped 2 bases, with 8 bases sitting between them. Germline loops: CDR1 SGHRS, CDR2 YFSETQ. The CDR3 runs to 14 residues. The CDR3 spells CASSLAKVQETQYF. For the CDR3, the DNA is TGCGCCAGCAGCTTGGCCAAGGTTCAAGAGACCCAGTACTTC.

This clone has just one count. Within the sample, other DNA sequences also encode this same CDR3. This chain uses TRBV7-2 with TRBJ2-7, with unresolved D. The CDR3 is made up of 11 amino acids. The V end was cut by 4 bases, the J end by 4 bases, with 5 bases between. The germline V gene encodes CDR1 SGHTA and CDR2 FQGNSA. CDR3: CASSSAYEQYF. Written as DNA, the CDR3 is TGTGCCAGCAGCTCCGCTTACGAGCAGTACTTC.

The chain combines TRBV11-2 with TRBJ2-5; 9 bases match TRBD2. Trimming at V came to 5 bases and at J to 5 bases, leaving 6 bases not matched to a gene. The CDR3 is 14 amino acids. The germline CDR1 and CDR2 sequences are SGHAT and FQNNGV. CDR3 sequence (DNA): TGTGCCAGCAGCCCGGGACTAGCACAGGAGACCCAGTACTTC. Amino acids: CASSPGLAQETQYF.

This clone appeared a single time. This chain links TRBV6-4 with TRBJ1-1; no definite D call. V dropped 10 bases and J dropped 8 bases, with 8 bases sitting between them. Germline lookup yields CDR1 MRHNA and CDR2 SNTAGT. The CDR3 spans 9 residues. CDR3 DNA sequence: TGTGCCAACCTGACAGAAGCTTTCTTT. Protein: CANLTEAFF.

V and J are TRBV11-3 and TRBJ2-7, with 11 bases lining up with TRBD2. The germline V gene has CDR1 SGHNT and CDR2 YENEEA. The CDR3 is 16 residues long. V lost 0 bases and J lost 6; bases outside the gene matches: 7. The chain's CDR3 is CASSLELAGATGEQYF. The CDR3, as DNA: TGTGCCAGCAGCTTAGAACTAGCGGGAGCCACCGGCGAGCAGTACTTC.

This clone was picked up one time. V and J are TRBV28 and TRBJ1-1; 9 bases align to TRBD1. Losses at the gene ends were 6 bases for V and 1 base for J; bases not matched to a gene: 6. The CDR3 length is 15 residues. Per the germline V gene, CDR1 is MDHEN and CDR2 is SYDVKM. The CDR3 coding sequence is TGTGCCAGCAGACAGGGGACAGGGAGGAACACTGAAGCTTTCTTT. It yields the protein CASRQGTGRNTEAFF.

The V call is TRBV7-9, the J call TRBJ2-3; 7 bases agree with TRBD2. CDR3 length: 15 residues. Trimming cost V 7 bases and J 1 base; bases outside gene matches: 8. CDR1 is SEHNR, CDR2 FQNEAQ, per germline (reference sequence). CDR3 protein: CASTKREGGTDTQYF. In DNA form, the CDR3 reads TGTGCCAGCACCAAAAGGGAGGGTGGCACAGATACGCAGTATTTT.

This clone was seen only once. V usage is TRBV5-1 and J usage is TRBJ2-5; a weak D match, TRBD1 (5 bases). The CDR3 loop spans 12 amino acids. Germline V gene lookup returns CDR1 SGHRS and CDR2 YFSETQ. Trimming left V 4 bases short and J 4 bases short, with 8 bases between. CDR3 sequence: CASSPQGETQYF. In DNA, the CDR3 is TGCGCCAGCAGCCCCCAGGGAGAGACCCAGTACTTC.

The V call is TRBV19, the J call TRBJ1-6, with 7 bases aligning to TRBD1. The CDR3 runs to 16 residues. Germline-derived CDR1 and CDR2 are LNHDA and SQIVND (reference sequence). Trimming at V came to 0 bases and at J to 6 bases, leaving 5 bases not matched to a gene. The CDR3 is CASSIDLAGGNSPLHF. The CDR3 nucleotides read TGTGCCAGTAGTATAGATCTGGCAGGGGGTAATTCACCCCTCCACTTT.

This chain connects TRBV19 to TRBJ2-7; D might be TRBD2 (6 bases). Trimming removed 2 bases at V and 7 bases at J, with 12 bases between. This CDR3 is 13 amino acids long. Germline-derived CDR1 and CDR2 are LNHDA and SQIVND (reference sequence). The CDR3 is CASSISRGGEQYF. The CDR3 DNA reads TGTGCCAGTAGTATAAGTCGAGGAGGGGAGCAGTACTTC.